This entry is about one TCR beta chain. The sample holds one count of this clone. Its specific antigen is unknown. Per-base qualities were not stored, and no clone one base away is much larger. The immunoSEQ Assay, a bias-controlled multiplex PCR, was used to amplify TCRbeta CDR3 regions from genomic DNA. From the authors' description of their analysis: The number of nucleated cells in each sample was estimated from the amplification of reference gene primers within the assay. To quantify the absolute abundance of each unique TCRbeta CDR3 rearrangement, sequence reads were collapsed and filtered. For each sample, productive Simpson clonality was calculated as the square root of Simpson's diversity index over productive rearrangements. The table comes from immuneACCESS by way of TCRdb, which keeps in-frame sequences with V and J called. Part of the clones is missing from these tables; in studies checked, under half for an unresolved V gene and the rest for unknown reasons. V, J and clone size are those of that table, while D and trimming were read from the DNA. Present in this sample are about 210,000 clones, approximately 78% of which were seen just once. The ten largest clonotypes hold over 4% of the sample.

The sample is drawn from a study of blood T cell repertoires in COVID-19 (dated by TCRdb to 2019 to 2021). Regarding the study in general: Collaborator samples came from the United States, Italy and Spain and covered acute and convalescent phases of COVID-19. The samples were drawn from the first 160 participants of the ongoing ImmuneRACE study and from some 1,300 subjects provided by 6 global collaborators. The dataset comprised deeply sampled blood TCRbeta repertoires from subjects exposed to, actively infected with, or recovered from COVID-19. A freely available public database, intended as a resource for researchers studying the immune response to SARS-CoV-2, is where the repertoires were released. Nearly every sample came with metadata listing a de-identified subject ID, COVID-19 status, age in years and sex. HLA class I and class II types, where available, came from metadata supplied by the sample provider rather than from assay-based typing. The prospective study material was composed of cDNA or gDNA derived from T cells, B-cell-depleted T cells, or PBMCs. What the research found in general, with its limitations: How much clinical and demographic metadata was included differed by source and by participant, and the metadata was provided uncurated.

The germline V gene provides CDR1 KGHSH and CDR2 LQKENI. Reading from cysteine to phenylalanine, the CDR3 counts 18 amino acids. The CDR3 DNA has 54 bases and is translated from base 1. V and J are truncated by 1 base and 0 bases respectively, leaving an intervening sequence of 16 bases. One collaborating source in Seattle enrolled patients during active infection and followed them longitudinally through the course of disease. Each collaborating institution followed its own protocols to collect whole blood in K2EDTA tubes. For TCRbeta analysis, collaborators shipped samples in one of three forms: frozen whole blood, isolated PBMCs, or DNA extracted from either of those sample types.

The V and J segments used are TRBV18 and TRBJ1-5; tentative D gene TRBD1, with 6 bases matching. The source of this sequence is a woman in her 70s with COVID-19, enrolled during active disease. The sample was peripheral blood. The CDR3 region: CASSPRAFQGNSNQPQHF. The bases read TGTGCCAGCTCACCACGGGCCTTTCAGGGGAATAGCAATCAGCCCCAGCATTTT.